Following are 18 T cell receptor beta chains from one sample sequenced in a study of blood T cell repertoires in COVID-19. Clones were read by immunoSEQ multiplex PCR, and TCRdb kept only the in-frame ones, dropping some. The profile shows 100,000 to 150,000 clones, about 88% of them singletons. What was sequenced was peripheral blood. These receptors originate from a human donor in a cohort sampled during active COVID-19.

J is TRBJ2-5 and V is TRBV5-1, with 15 bases aligning to TRBD2. J lost 3 bases, V lost 2 bases, and 5 bases had no gene match. Per the germline V gene, CDR1 is SGHRS and CDR2 is YFSETQ. The CDR3 contains 17 residues. The CDR3 is CASSFQRTSGGEETQYF. CDR3 coding DNA: TGCGCCAGCAGCTTCCAACGGACTAGCGGGGGGGAAGAGACCCAGTACTTC.

The CDR3 loop reads CASKRTGDEKLFF. CDR3 nucleotides: TGCGCCAGCAAACGGACAGGGGATGAAAAACTGTTTTTT. The chain employs TRBV4-1 and TRBJ1-4; TRBD1 agrees at 9 bases. The V and J ends lost 7 bases and 6 bases, in that order; junction bases with no gene match: 3. CDR1 and CDR2 (germline): MGHRA, YSYEKL. CDR3 length equals 13 residues.

This clone was observed a handful of times. J is TRBJ2-3 and V is TRBV28; TRBD1 agrees at 9 bases. CDR3 length equals 15 residues. Trimming at V came to 3 bases and at J to 3 bases, leaving 4 bases not matched to a gene. Per germline, CDR1 MDHEN and CDR2 SYDVKM. DNA for the CDR3: TGTGCCAGCAGTTTCCGGGACAGGGAAACAGATACGCAGTATTTT. Encoded protein: CASSFRDRETDTQYF.

The chain joins TRBV19 to TRBJ1-1; 8 bases map to TRBD1. The germline gives CDR1 LNHDA, CDR2 SQIVND (reference sequence). This CDR3 comprises 14 residues. J was trimmed by 4 bases and V by 3 bases; bases with no gene match: 4. The CDR3 region has the DNA TGTGCCAGTAGTATGTTCAGGGGGCCCACTGAAGCTTTCTTT. Protein sequence: CASSMFRGPTEAFF.

The rearrangement uses TRBV12-3 or TRBV12-4 and TRBJ1-1; no clear D gene. Trimming shortened V by 3 bases and J by 3 bases, and 8 bases separated the two germline ends. The length of the CDR3 is 13 residues. CDR3 in amino acids: CASSFGLDTEAFF. CDR3 sequence (DNA): TGTGCCAGCAGTTTTGGCTTGGACACTGAAGCTTTCTTT.

V gene TRBV30 combines with J gene TRBJ1-6; D not certain. The CDR3 consists of 13 residues. The germline V and J ends were trimmed by 1 base and 6 bases, with 7 bases remaining between them. The germline V gene has CDR1 GTSNPN and CDR2 SVGIG (reference sequence). CDR3 residues: CAWSAQSNSPLHF. The CDR3 region has the DNA TGTGCCTGGAGTGCCCAGTCTAATTCACCCCTCCACTTT. The whole variable domain, remainder taken from reference TRBV30 and TRBJ1-6, is SQTIHQWPATLVQPVGSPLSLECTVEGTSNPNLYWYRQAAGRGLQLLFYSVGIGQISSEVPQNLSASRPQDRQFILSSKKLLLSDSGFYLCAWSAQSNSPLHFGNGTRLTVT.

V gene TRBV15 combines with J gene TRBJ1-1; unclear D gene. Per germline, CDR1 LNHNV and CDR2 YYDKDF (reference sequence). The CDR3 runs to 11 residues. The ends were cut back, 6 bases at V and 11 bases at J, with 13 bases in the middle. Here the CDR3 DNA reads TGTGCCACCAGAAACCGTGCGTGGGCTTTCTTT. Its protein product is CATRNRAWAFF.

The chain combines TRBV6-6 with TRBJ2-1; a possible D gene is TRBD2 (5 bases). This CDR3 has 12 amino acids. Looked up from germline, CDR1 is MNHNY and CDR2 is SVGAGI (reference sequence). Trimming cost V 5 bases and J 7 bases, with 9 bases left between them. The CDR3 loop reads CASSPGLNEQFF. The DNA of the CDR3 is TGTGCCAGCAGTCCCGGACTTAATGAGCAGTTCTTC.

The genes are TRBV5-1 and TRBJ2-5; tentative D call: TRBD1 (6 bases). This CDR3 spans 15 amino acids. V lost 4 bases and J 5 bases, leaving 18 bases between the germline ends. In germline, CDR1 is SGHRS, CDR2 YFSETQ. In nucleotides, the CDR3 is TGCGCCAGCAGCCTGGCGGACCCCCAGGGGGAGACCCAGTACTTC. Translation: CASSLADPQGETQYF.

The J gene is TRBJ2-7, the V gene TRBV7-9; 9 positions match TRBD1. The germline gives CDR1 SEHNR, CDR2 FQNEAQ (reference sequence). There are 15 residues in the CDR3. The V and J ends lost 5 bases and 0 bases, in that order; junction bases with no gene match: 5. The CDR3 is CASSEGQGSSYEQYF. The CDR3 DNA reads TGTGCCAGCAGCGAGGGACAGGGAAGCTCCTACGAGCAGTACTTC.

In its sample, this clone was seen once. The chain combines TRBV7-9 with TRBJ1-1; the D is unclear. Germline V gene sequence: CDR1 SEHNR, CDR2 FQNEAQ (reference sequence). V lost 6 bases, J lost 0 bases, and 11 bases lay in between. The CDR3 has 14 amino acids. The CDR3: CASRATGMNTEAFF. Here the CDR3 DNA reads TGTGCCAGCAGAGCTACGGGGATGAACACTGAAGCTTTCTTT.

This CDR3 is CASSRQHSGGGADTQYF. CDR3 nucleotide sequence: TGCGCCAGCAGCCGGCAACATTCCGGCGGGGGGGCTGATACGCAGTATTTT. This chain connects TRBV4-1 to TRBJ2-3; 9 nucleotides match TRBD2. This CDR3 spans 17 amino acids. V lost 4 bases and J lost 6; bases outside the gene matches: 14. CDR1 and CDR2 from the germline V gene are MGHRA and YSYEKL.

The V gene is TRBV21-1, the J gene TRBJ2-1; the table gives TRBD2 as D, unverified against the DNA. TRBV21-1 is a known pseudogene. This CDR3 has 14 residues. This CDR3 reads CASFASGRPDEQFF. CDR3 in DNA: TGTGCCAGCTTCGCTAGCGGGAGACCGGATGAGCAGTTCTTC.

V and J are TRBV3-1 (or the pseudogene TRBV3-2) and TRBJ2-7; TRBD1 aligns across 9 bases. V shed 4 bases, J shed 2 bases, and the junction held 9 bases outside the gene matches. The CDR3 contains 16 residues. Germline V lookup: CDR1 LGHDT, CDR2 YNNKEL (reference sequence). The CDR3 DNA follows: TGTGCCAGCAGCCGACCAAACAGGGGGCGAACCTACGAGCAGTACTTC. This gives the protein CASSRPNRGRTYEQYF.

This clone was observed a handful of times. This chain links TRBV29-1 with TRBJ2-7; D possibly corresponds to TRBD2 (6 bases). V gave up 6 bases and J gave up 4 bases, with 25 bases separating them. CDR1 SQVTM and CDR2 ANQGSEA come from the germline V gene. This CDR3 is 16 amino acids long. The CDR3: CSVQGHITNGGYEQYF. As DNA, the CDR3 is TGCAGCGTCCAAGGGCACATCACGAACGGGGGATACGAGCAGTACTTC.

The chain couples TRBV4-2 to TRBJ2-1, with D possibly TRBD2 on 7 matching bases. The V end lost 7 bases, the J end lost 4 bases, and 20 bases lay between the germline ends. This CDR3 has 16 amino acids. In germline, CDR1 is LGHNA, CDR2 YNFKEQ. The CDR3 spells CASTSRGGARYNEQFF. The CDR3 bases are TGTGCCAGCACCTCAAGGGGGGGGGCCCGGTACAATGAGCAGTTCTTC.

The chain uses TRBV5-6 and TRBJ1-2; no clear D. With 4 bases removed from V and 8 bases from J, the gap between germline ends came to 18 bases. The CDR3 covers 14 residues. The germline V gene has CDR1 SGHDT and CDR2 YYEEEE. As DNA, the CDR3 is TGTGCCAGCAGCGCTACAAACAGAGTCGGCGGCTACACCTTC. This codes for CASSATNRVGGYTF.

This rearrangement joins TRBV14 to TRBJ2-1, with TRBD1 matching 10 bases. The length of the CDR3 is 17 residues. V gave up 4 bases and J gave up 3 bases; unmatched junction bases: 9. CDR1 and CDR2 from the germline V gene are SGHDN and FVKESK. The CDR3 reads CASSLFTGTGVYNEQFF. DNA for the CDR3: TGTGCCAGCAGCCTATTTACCGGGACAGGGGTCTACAATGAGCAGTTCTTC.